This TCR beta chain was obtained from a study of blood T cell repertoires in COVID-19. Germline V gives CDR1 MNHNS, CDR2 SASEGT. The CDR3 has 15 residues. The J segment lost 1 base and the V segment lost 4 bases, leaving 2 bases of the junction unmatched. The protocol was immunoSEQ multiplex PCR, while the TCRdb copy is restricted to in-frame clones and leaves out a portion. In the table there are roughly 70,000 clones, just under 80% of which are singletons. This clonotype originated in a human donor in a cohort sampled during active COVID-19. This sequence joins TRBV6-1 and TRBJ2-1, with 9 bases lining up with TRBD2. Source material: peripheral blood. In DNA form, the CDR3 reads TGTGCCAGCAGTGCAGCGGGAGGATCCTACAATGAGCAGTTCTTC. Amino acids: CASSAAGGSYNEQFF.